This TCR beta chain was captured in a study of blood T cell repertoires in COVID-19. Study-wide context: Researchers got acute and convalescent COVID-19 samples from the United States, Italy and Spain. The analysed material was cDNA or gDNA that came from T cells, B-cell-depleted T cells, or PBMCs.

CDR3 size: 15 residues. The junction had 8 bases not matched to a gene; V was cut back by 5 bases and J by 7 bases. The germline V gene encodes CDR1 LNHNV and CDR2 YYDKDF (reference sequence). In the original processing: Amplification from reference gene primers served as the basis for estimated nucleated cell counts. The repertoire was sequenced with immunoSEQ multiplex PCR; TCRdb's copy has only in-frame clones and lacks some. The V and J calls and the clone size are those of that table, but D and trimming were determined from the DNA. The repertoire holds fewer than 200,000 clones, around four fifths seen once, with 3.5% to 4% in the top ten. Participants were aged roughly 18 to 90 years, lived in about two dozen US areas, and enrolled virtually.

The receptor's source is a woman aged 45-65 years in a cohort exposed to, infected with or recovered from COVID-19 (not recorded which). Sequenced input: PBMCs or T cells enriched from blood (not recorded which). The chain employs TRBV15 and TRBJ1-6, with 7 bases lining up with TRBD1. As DNA, the CDR3 is TGTGCCACCAGCGGAAGACAGGGAGGCAATTCACCCCTCCACTTT. Translating it yields CATSGRQGGNSPLHF.